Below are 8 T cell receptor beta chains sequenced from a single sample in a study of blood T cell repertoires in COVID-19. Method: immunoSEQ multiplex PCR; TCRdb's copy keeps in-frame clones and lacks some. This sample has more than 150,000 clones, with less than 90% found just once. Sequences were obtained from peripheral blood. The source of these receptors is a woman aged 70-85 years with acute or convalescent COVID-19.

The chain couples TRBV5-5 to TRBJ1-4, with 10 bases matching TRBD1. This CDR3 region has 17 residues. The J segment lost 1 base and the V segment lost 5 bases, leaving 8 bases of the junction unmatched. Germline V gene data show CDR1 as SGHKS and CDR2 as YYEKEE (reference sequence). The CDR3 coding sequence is TGTGCCAGCAGGTACGGGGACAGGGGCGGAACTAATGAAAAACTGTTTTTT. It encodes CASRYGDRGGTNEKLFF.

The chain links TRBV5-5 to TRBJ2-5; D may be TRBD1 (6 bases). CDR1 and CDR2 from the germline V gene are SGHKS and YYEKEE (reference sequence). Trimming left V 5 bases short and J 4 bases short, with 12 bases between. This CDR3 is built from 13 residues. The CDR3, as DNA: TGTGCCAGCAGGCGGCAGGGGCTAGAGACCCAGTACTTC. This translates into CASRRQGLETQYF. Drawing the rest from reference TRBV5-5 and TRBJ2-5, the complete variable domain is DAGVTQSPTHLIKTRGQQVTLRCSPISGHKSVSWYQQVLGQGPQFIFQYYEKEERGRGNFPDRFSARQFPNYSSELNVNALLLGDSALYLCASRRQGLETQYFGPGTRLLVL.

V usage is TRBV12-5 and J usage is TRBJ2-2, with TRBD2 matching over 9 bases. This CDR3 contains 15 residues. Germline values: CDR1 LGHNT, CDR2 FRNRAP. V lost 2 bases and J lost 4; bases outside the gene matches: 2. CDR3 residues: CASGLLAGVTGELFF. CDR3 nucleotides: TGTGCTAGTGGTTTGTTAGCGGGGGTCACCGGGGAGCTGTTTTTT.

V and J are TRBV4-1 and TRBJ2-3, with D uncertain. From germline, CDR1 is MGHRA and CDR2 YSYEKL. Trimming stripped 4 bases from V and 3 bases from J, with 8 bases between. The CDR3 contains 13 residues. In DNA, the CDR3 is TGCGCCAGCAGCCTTTCGAGAACAGATACGCAGTATTTT. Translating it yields CASSLSRTDTQYF.

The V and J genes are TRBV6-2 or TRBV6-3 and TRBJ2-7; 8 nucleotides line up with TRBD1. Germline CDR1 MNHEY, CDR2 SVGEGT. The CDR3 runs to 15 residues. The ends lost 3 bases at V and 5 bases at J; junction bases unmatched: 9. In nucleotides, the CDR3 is TGTGCCAGCAGTTATCGGCGCAGGGGGCACGACGAGCAGTACTTC. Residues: CASSYRRRGHDEQYF.

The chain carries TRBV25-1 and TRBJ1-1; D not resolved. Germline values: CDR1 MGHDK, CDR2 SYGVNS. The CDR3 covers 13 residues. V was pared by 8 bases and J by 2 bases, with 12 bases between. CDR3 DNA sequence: TGTGCCAGCCTAAACCCGACAAACACTGAAGCTTTCTTT. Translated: CASLNPTNTEAFF.

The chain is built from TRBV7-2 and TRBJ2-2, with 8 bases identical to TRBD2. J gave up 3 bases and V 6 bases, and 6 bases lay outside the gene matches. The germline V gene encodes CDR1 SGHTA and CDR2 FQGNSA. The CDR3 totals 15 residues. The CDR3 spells CASRKVGGDTGELFF. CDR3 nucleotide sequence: TGTGCCAGCAGAAAAGTCGGGGGGGACACCGGGGAGCTGTTTTTT.

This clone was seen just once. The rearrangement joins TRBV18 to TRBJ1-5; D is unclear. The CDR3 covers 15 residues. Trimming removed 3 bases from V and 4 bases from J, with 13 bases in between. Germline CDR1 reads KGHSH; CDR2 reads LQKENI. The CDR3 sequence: CASSPAGRSNQPQHF. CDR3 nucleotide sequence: TGTGCCAGCTCACCGGCGGGCAGGAGTAATCAGCCCCAGCATTTT.